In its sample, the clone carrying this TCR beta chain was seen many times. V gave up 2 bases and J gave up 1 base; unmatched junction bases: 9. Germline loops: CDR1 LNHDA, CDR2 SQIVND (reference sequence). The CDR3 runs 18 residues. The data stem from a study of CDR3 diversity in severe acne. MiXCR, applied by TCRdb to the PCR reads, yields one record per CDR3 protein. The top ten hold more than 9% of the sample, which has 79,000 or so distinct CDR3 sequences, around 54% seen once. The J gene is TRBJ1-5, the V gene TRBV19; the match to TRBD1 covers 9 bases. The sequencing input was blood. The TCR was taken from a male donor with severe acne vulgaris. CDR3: CASSIRPTGGSSNQPQHF. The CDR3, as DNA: TGTGCCAGTAGTATACGCCCAACAGGGGGCTCGAGCAATCAGCCCCAGCATTTT.